A single sample gave rise to the 14 T cell receptor beta chains below, sequenced in a study of blood T cell repertoires in COVID-19. Here immunoSEQ multiplex PCR was the method, and the copy in TCRdb shows in-frame clones only, minus some. The sample holds 270,000 or so clones, approximately 80% seen once. Sequenced material: peripheral blood. These TCRs come from a human donor in a cohort sampled during active COVID-19.

In its sample, this clone was seen once. The chain links TRBV6-1 to TRBJ2-5, with D tentatively TRBD1 (5 bases). This CDR3 is built from 12 residues. V gave up 1 base and J gave up 13 bases, with 13 bases separating them. In germline, CDR1 is MNHNS, CDR2 SASEGT. The CDR3 nucleotides are TGTGCCAGCAGTGAAGGGGGCCCCACGGCGTACTTC. This translates into CASSEGGPTAYF.

This chain connects TRBV24-1 to TRBJ2-3, with 8 nucleotides matching TRBD2. The germline V gene has CDR1 KGHDR and CDR2 SFDVKD. The CDR3 runs 14 residues. V was clipped by 6 bases and J by 1 base; unmatched bases: 2. The CDR3 here is CATSSAGGTDTQYF. The CDR3 DNA is TGTGCCACCAGTTCAGCGGGAGGCACAGATACGCAGTATTTT.

The chain carries TRBV5-1 and TRBJ2-5; D unresolved. The CDR3 extends over 14 amino acids. V dropped 2 bases and J dropped 1 base, with 9 bases sitting between them. The germline V gene has CDR1 SGHRS and CDR2 YFSETQ. CDR3 DNA sequence: TGCGCCAGCAGCTTTTACTCGAGCCAAGAGACCCAGTACTTC. Translating it yields CASSFYSSQETQYF. The full variable domain, rest sourced from reference TRBV5-1 and TRBJ2-5, is KAGVTQTPRYLIKTRGQQVTLSCSPISGHRSVSWYQQTPGQGLQFLFEYFSETQRNKGNFPGRFSGRQFSNSRSEMNVSTLELGDSALYLCASSFYSSQETQYFGPGTRLLVL.

The chain carries TRBV7-2 and TRBJ2-5, with 8 nucleotides matching TRBD1. In germline, CDR1 is SGHTA, CDR2 FQGNSA. The V and J ends lost 3 bases and 1 base, in that order; junction bases with no gene match: 13. The CDR3 has 18 amino acids. This CDR3 is CASSLGLGSGGTQETQYF. CDR3 coding DNA: TGTGCCAGCAGCTTGGGTTTAGGGTCAGGGGGCACCCAAGAGACCCAGTACTTC.

This chain uses TRBV9 with TRBJ2-5, with D unresolved. Germline loops: CDR1 SGDLS, CDR2 YYNGEE. The CDR3 is 13 residues long. V was cut by 3 bases and J by 2 bases, with 8 bases left in between. CDR3 in amino acids: CASSDPRQETQYF. The CDR3 nucleotides are TGTGCCAGCAGCGACCCTCGGCAAGAGACCCAGTACTTC.

This clone turned up a few times. V and J are TRBV21-1 and TRBJ2-7; TRBD2 is the table's D call, not checked against the DNA. TRBV21-1 is flagged as a pseudogene. The CDR3 spans 17 residues. CDR3 nucleotide sequence: TGTGCCAGCAGCAAGGGACTAGCGGAGGGGGCATCCTACGAGCAGTACTTC. It translates to CASSKGLAEGASYEQYF.

For the CDR3, the DNA is TGTGCCAGCAGCACCATCGGTCCGGGTGGTGAGCAGTTCTTC. This sequence encodes CASSTIGPGGEQFF. The chain combines TRBV11-2 with TRBJ2-1, with D unresolved. Germline CDR1 reads SGHAT; CDR2 reads FQNNGV. The V and J ends lost 5 bases and 9 bases respectively, with 17 bases between them. The CDR3 runs 14 residues.

This rearrangement joins TRBV4-2 to TRBJ2-5; D not certain. Per germline, CDR1 LGHNA and CDR2 YNFKEQ. The CDR3 sequence is 15 residues long. V was pared by 0 bases and J by 6 bases, with 14 bases between. CDR3 in DNA: TGTGCCAGCAGCCAAGATGACGATAGCTTGAAGACCCAGTACTTC. Protein sequence: CASSQDDDSLKTQYF.

This chain connects TRBV3-1 (or the pseudogene TRBV3-2) to TRBJ2-1, with D possibly matching TRBD2 (6 bases). The CDR3 spans 16 residues. CDR1 and CDR2 (germline): LGHDT, YNNKEL (reference sequence). Trimming removed 5 bases at V and 4 bases at J, with 18 bases between. As DNA, the CDR3 is TGTGCCAGCAGCGGCAAGGGACTCCAGAGGTACAATGAGCAGTTCTTC. This translates into CASSGKGLQRYNEQFF.

This clone was detected only once. The chain couples TRBV5-1 to TRBJ2-2; 10 nucleotides align to TRBD1. The CDR3 is 19 residues long. The germline V gene has CDR1 SGHRS and CDR2 YFSETQ. V shed 3 bases, J shed 3 bases, and the junction held 14 bases outside the gene matches. For the CDR3, the DNA is TGCGCCAGCAGCTCATCCCTGGCCCGGACAGGGGGGTACACCGGGGAGCTGTTTTTT. This translates into CASSSSLARTGGYTGELFF.

The rearrangement links TRBV11-1 to TRBJ1-1; 7 nucleotides agree with TRBD1. Unmatched junction bases numbered 8, after V lost 5 bases and J lost 2 bases. CDR1 and CDR2 (germline): SGHAT, FQDESV (reference sequence). CDR3 length: 15 amino acids. The CDR3 region has the DNA TGTGCCAGCAGCCCGAACACAGGGGACAACACTGAAGCTTTCTTT. Translated: CASSPNTGDNTEAFF. The whole variable domain, remainder taken from reference TRBV11-1 and TRBJ1-1, is EAEVAQSPRYKITEKSQAVAFWCDPISGHATLYWYRQILGQGPELLVQFQDESVVDDSQLPKDRFSAERLKGVDSTLKIQPAELGDSAMYLCASSPNTGDNTEAFFGQGTRLTVV.

CDR3 amino acids: CASSQVGIIVTDTQYF. In nucleotides, the CDR3 is TGTGCCAGCAGTCAGGTCGGGATTATAGTCACAGATACGCAGTATTTT. The rearrangement links TRBV28 to TRBJ2-3; TRBD2 is a possible D gene (5 bases). Germline-derived CDR1 and CDR2 are MDHEN and SYDVKM. The CDR3 runs 16 residues. The germline V and J ends were trimmed by 5 bases and 2 bases, with 17 bases remaining between them.

The chain carries TRBV28 and TRBJ1-2; 7 bases are shared with TRBD1. The CDR3 runs to 16 residues. Germline trimming cut 5 bases from V and 0 bases from J; bases unmatched to any gene: 9. Germline V gene sequence: CDR1 MDHEN, CDR2 SYDVKM. CDR3 region: CASSGGQKTPNYGYTF. The CDR3 DNA follows: TGTGCCAGCAGTGGGGGACAGAAGACTCCTAACTATGGCTACACCTTC.

This rearrangement joins TRBV5-1 to TRBJ2-3; D could derive from TRBD1 or TRBD2 (6 bases each). The germline V gene has CDR1 SGHRS and CDR2 YFSETQ. There are 14 residues in the CDR3. V was cut by 4 bases and J by 5 bases, with 14 bases left in between. CDR3 sequence reads: CASSVGGLKDTQYF. For the CDR3, the DNA is TGCGCCAGCAGCGTGGGGGGCCTGAAAGATACGCAGTATTTT.